Following are 24 T cell receptor beta chains from one sample sequenced in a study of beta chain features in type 1 diabetes. Overall study results and limits: Type 1 diabetes patients had moderately but significantly shorter TCRB CDR3s in all four CD4+ subsets.

Every isolated RNA sample was fully reverse transcribed, so sequencing captured expressed TCRB transcripts. Sequenced by immunoSEQ multiplex PCR; TCRdb stores in-frame clones only, minus some. The sample contains about 340,000 clones, roughly 13% of which appear only once. These TCRs are of unknown antigen specificity. The sample comprised naive CD4+ T cells from blood. These receptors came from a woman aged 18-29 years with type 1 diabetes.

There are a few counts of this clone. V is TRBV29-1 and J is TRBJ1-1, with D unresolved. The CDR3 covers 13 residues. V lost 4 bases, J lost 0 bases, and 9 bases lay in between. The germline gives CDR1 SQVTM, CDR2 ANQGSEA. The CDR3: CSVARPLNTEAFF. The CDR3 DNA follows: TGCAGCGTTGCGAGGCCTTTGAACACTGAAGCTTTCTTT. The variable domain in full, completed from reference TRBV29-1 and TRBJ1-1, reads SAVISQKPSRDICQRGTSLTIQCQVDSQVTMMFWYRQQPGQSLTLIATANQGSEATYESGFVIDKFPISRPNLTFSTLTVSNMSPEDSSIYLCSVARPLNTEAFFGQGTRLTVV.

This clone has a handful of counts. The chain uses TRBV21-1 and TRBJ2-3; TRBD2 is taken as the D call from the table, unchecked against the DNA. TRBV21-1 is annotated as a pseudogene. The CDR3 is made up of 16 amino acids. The CDR3 sequence is CASSSWGLAGADTQYF. The CDR3 region has the DNA TGTGCCAGCAGCTCCTGGGGGCTAGCGGGAGCAGATACGCAGTATTTT.

J is TRBJ2-1 and V is TRBV9; D is unclear. CDR1 and CDR2 from the germline V gene are SGDLS and YYNGEE. This CDR3 region has 12 residues. Trimming pared 0 bases from V and 6 bases from J, leaving 4 bases between. CDR3 DNA sequence: TGTGCCAGCAGCGTAGACATCAATGAGCAGTTCTTC. Translated, it gives CASSVDINEQFF. Together with reference TRBV9 and TRBJ2-1, the CDR3 gives the full variable domain: DSGVTQTPKHLITATGQRVTLRCSPRSGDLSVYWYQQSLDQGLQFLIQYYNGEERAKGNILERFSAQQFPDLHSELNLSSLELGDSALYFCASSVDINEQFFGPGTRLTVL.

This clone was recorded a few times. The chain carries TRBV6-1 and TRBJ2-7; 8 nucleotides match TRBD2. CDR1 and CDR2 from the germline V gene are MNHNS and SASEGT. V lost 2 bases, J lost 7 bases, and 7 bases stayed unmatched. This CDR3 comprises 14 residues. In DNA, the CDR3 is TGTGCCAGCAGTGAAAGGCCGGGACTAGGAGAGCAGTACTTC. Translating gives CASSERPGLGEQYF.

The rearrangement joins TRBV30 to TRBJ2-7, with 14 bases that match TRBD2. The CDR3 is 18 residues long. V dropped 3 bases and J dropped 3; count of bases not matched to a gene: 13. The V gene's germline CDR1 is GTSNPN and CDR2 SVGIG (reference sequence). The CDR3 DNA reads TGTGCCTGGAGCCGGGGCGGTGCCGGGACTAGCGGGAGCTACGAGCAGTACTTC. Protein sequence: CAWSRGGAGTSGSYEQYF.

Only a few counts were recorded for this clone. The CDR3 protein is CASSSIRGVEQYF. For the CDR3, the DNA is TGTGCCAGCAGTTCTATACGCGGGGTCGAGCAGTACTTC. The chain is built from TRBV6-5 and TRBJ2-7, with D perhaps TRBD2 (6 bases). There are 13 residues in the CDR3. Trimming pared 4 bases from V and 6 bases from J, leaving 13 bases between. The V gene's germline CDR1 is MNHEY and CDR2 SVGAGI.

The V gene is TRBV28, the J gene TRBJ2-3, with 7 bases fitting TRBD1. V shed 6 bases, J shed 1 base, and the junction held 7 bases outside the gene matches. The CDR3 totals 15 residues. The germline V gene has CDR1 MDHEN and CDR2 SYDVKM. The CDR3 spells CASRRDSLGTDTQYF. In nucleotides, the CDR3 is TGTGCCAGCAGAAGGGACAGCTTAGGCACAGATACGCAGTATTTT.

In its sample, this clone was seen a few times. The chain joins TRBV11-3 to TRBJ2-3; D not resolved. The length of the CDR3 is 15 residues. Germline V CDR1 and CDR2: SGHNT, YENEEA. The germline V and J ends were trimmed by 5 bases and 6 bases, with 18 bases remaining between them. The CDR3 DNA follows: TGTGCCAGCAGCAGTCGGTCCGGCCTGGGCGATACGCAGTATTTT. As protein: CASSSRSGLGDTQYF. Complete variable domain (other parts from reference TRBV11-3 and TRBJ2-3): EAGVVQSPRYKIIEKKQPVAFWCNPISGHNTLYWYLQNLGQGPELLIRYENEEAVDDSQLPKDRFSAERLKGVDSTLKIQPAELGDSAVYLCASSSRSGLGDTQYFGPGTRLTVL.

Only a few counts were recorded for this clone. V is TRBV5-1 and J is TRBJ2-1; no reliable D call. The ends were cut back, 0 bases at V and 10 bases at J, with 11 bases in the middle. The CDR3 covers 13 residues. From germline, CDR1 is SGHRS and CDR2 YFSETQ. CDR3 sequence: CASSLGRIDEQFF. The CDR3 nucleotides are TGCGCCAGCAGCTTGGGGCGGATAGACGAGCAGTTCTTC.

This chain uses TRBV11-3 with TRBJ2-1, with TRBD2 identical over 8 bases. This CDR3 contains 15 residues. The V and J ends lost 5 bases and 4 bases, in that order; junction bases with no gene match: 7. Germline-derived CDR1 and CDR2 are SGHNT and YENEEA. CDR3 coding DNA: TGTGCCAGCAGCACCGGACTAGCCCCTTACAATGAGCAGTTCTTC. This encodes CASSTGLAPYNEQFF.

This clone appeared a few times. The chain carries TRBV7-9 and TRBJ2-1; 8 nucleotides line up with TRBD2. V was pared by 6 bases and J by 10 bases, with 17 bases of the junction left unmatched. Germline V lookup: CDR1 SEHNR, CDR2 FQNEAQ (reference sequence). The CDR3 sequence is 16 residues long. CDR3 DNA: TGTGCCAGCAGTCTTATCAGCGGGAGCGTATCACCCGAGCAGTTCTTC. This codes for CASSLISGSVSPEQFF. Full variable domain (remainder filled in from reference TRBV7-9 and TRBJ2-1): DTGVSQNPRHKITKRGQNVTFRCDPISEHNRLYWYRQTLGQGPEFLTYFQNEAQLEKSRLLSDRFSAERPKGSFSTLEIQRTEQGDSAMYLCASSLISGSVSPEQFFGPGTRLTVL.

The V gene is TRBV7-9, the J gene TRBJ2-2, with D perhaps TRBD2 (6 bases). CDR1 is SEHNR and CDR2 is FQNEAQ in the germline V gene (reference sequence). CDR3 length: 14 residues. The V and J ends lost 2 bases and 4 bases respectively, with 8 bases between them. In DNA, the CDR3 is TGTGCCAGCAGCTTACGGGGGACCACCGGGGAGCTGTTTTTT. This translates into CASSLRGTTGELFF.

The chain joins TRBV18 to TRBJ2-1; TRBD2 agrees at 8 bases. V lost 0 bases, J lost 7 bases, and 5 bases stayed unmatched. The V gene's germline CDR1 is KGHSH and CDR2 LQKENI. This CDR3 has 15 amino acids. In nucleotides, the CDR3 is TGTGCCAGCTCACCACCCAGCGGGAGTAGGAATGAGCAGTTCTTC. Translated, it gives CASSPPSGSRNEQFF.

The chain uses TRBV5-1 and TRBJ2-1, with 7 bases that match TRBD2. The CDR3 runs 14 residues. V lost 7 bases and J lost 5; bases outside the gene matches: 9. Germline-derived CDR1 and CDR2 are SGHRS and YFSETQ. CDR3 sequence: CASESAGVNNEQFF. As DNA, the CDR3 is TGCGCCAGCGAATCCGCGGGAGTGAACAATGAGCAGTTCTTC. Supplemented by reference TRBV5-1 and TRBJ2-1, the full variable domain reads KAGVTQTPRYLIKTRGQQVTLSCSPISGHRSVSWYQQTPGQGLQFLFEYFSETQRNKGNFPGRFSGRQFSNSRSEMNVSTLELGDSALYLCASESAGVNNEQFFGPGTRLTVL.

In this sample, this clone turned up a few times. The chain has TRBV19 and TRBJ1-2; D is ambiguous. Trimming stripped 3 bases from V and 4 bases from J, with 12 bases between. The germline gives CDR1 LNHDA, CDR2 SQIVND (reference sequence). The CDR3 length is 14 residues. The CDR3 spells CASSIGGSIYGYTF. The CDR3 nucleotides are TGTGCCAGTAGTATCGGCGGCTCCATCTATGGCTACACCTTC.

This clone was counted a few times. The chain is built from TRBV5-1 and TRBJ2-2, with TRBD1 matching 9 bases. CDR1 and CDR2 (germline): SGHRS, YFSETQ. J gave up 7 bases and V 4 bases, and 8 bases lay outside the gene matches. CDR3 size: 15 residues. The CDR3 sequence is CASSQRTGASGELFF. CDR3 nucleotide sequence: TGCGCCAGCAGCCAACGGACAGGGGCCAGCGGGGAGCTGTTTTTT.

This clone was seen only a few times. This chain links TRBV7-2 with TRBJ2-3; D not resolved. Trimming shortened V by 1 base and J by 3 bases, and 8 bases separated the two germline ends. The germline gives CDR1 SGHTA, CDR2 FQGNSA. The CDR3 contains 14 residues. In nucleotides, the CDR3 is TGTGCCAGCAGCTTAGTCGGTGAAACAGATACGCAGTATTTT. It yields the protein CASSLVGETDTQYF.

This clone was detected only a few times. The V call is TRBV27, the J call TRBJ2-2; 9 bases are shared with TRBD2. CDR3 length equals 14 residues. Germline V gene data show CDR1 as MNHEY and CDR2 as SMNVEV (reference sequence). Germline trimming cut 4 bases from V and 6 bases from J; bases unmatched to any gene: 3. In nucleotides, the CDR3 is TGTGCCAGCAGTTCGGGACTAGCAGCCGGGGAGCTGTTTTTT. Translation: CASSSGLAAGELFF.

The sample holds a few counts of this clone. The chain joins TRBV5-1 to TRBJ1-1; no clear D gene. Between the trimmed V and J ends, which lost 1 base and 3 bases, there was a span of 7 bases. Germline-derived CDR1 and CDR2 are SGHRS and YFSETQ. The CDR3 runs 13 residues. CDR3 amino acids: CASSLWEDTEAFF. The CDR3 DNA is TGCGCCAGCAGCTTGTGGGAGGACACTGAAGCTTTCTTT.

The sample holds a few counts of this clone. V and J are TRBV5-1 and TRBJ2-5, with 7 bases that match TRBD1. CDR1 and CDR2 (germline): SGHRS, YFSETQ. The CDR3 contains 16 residues. V shed 0 bases, J shed 1 base, and the junction held 6 bases outside the gene matches. The CDR3 region has the DNA TGCGCCAGCAGCTTGGGGCCGGGACAGAGCCAAGAGACCCAGTACTTC. Translated: CASSLGPGQSQETQYF.

This clone was seen more than once but under ten times. The J gene is TRBJ2-3, the V gene TRBV6-5; D is unresolved. The V end lost 6 bases, the J end lost 0 bases, and 4 bases lay between the germline ends. This CDR3 has 12 residues. The germline CDR1 and CDR2 sequences are MNHEY and SVGAGI. The CDR3 is CASRGSTDTQYF. The CDR3, as DNA: TGTGCCAGCAGGGGCAGCACAGATACGCAGTATTTT.

The rearrangement uses TRBV9 and TRBJ2-1, with a weak D call TRBD2 (7 bases). The germline V gene has CDR1 SGDLS and CDR2 YYNGEE. This CDR3 is built from 16 residues. The germline V and J ends were trimmed by 4 bases and 6 bases, with 20 bases remaining between them. The CDR3 region has the DNA TGTGCCAGCAGCCACTGGGGGGGCGGGAGAGGCAATGAGCAGTTCTTC. Protein product: CASSHWGGGRGNEQFF.

The V call is TRBV29-1, the J call TRBJ2-7, with D possibly being TRBD1 (5 bases). V shed 5 bases and J shed 3 bases, with 8 bases lying between them. This CDR3 has 11 amino acids. Germline V gene lookup returns CDR1 SQVTM and CDR2 ANQGSEA. CDR3 sequence (DNA): TGCAGCGTTTCGACAGTCTACGAGCAGTACTTC. Protein sequence: CSVSTVYEQYF.

V and J are TRBV20-1 and TRBJ2-3; D not certain. This CDR3 comprises 11 residues. Per germline, CDR1 DFQATT and CDR2 SNEGSKA (reference sequence). The V end lost 8 bases, the J end lost 7 bases, and 13 bases lay between the germline ends. The CDR3 DNA follows: TGCAGTCCCCAGAAGAGGCATACGCAGTATTTT. Translating gives CSPQKRHTQYF.